The next 32 T cell receptor beta chains were all read from a single sample in a study of blood T cell repertoires in COVID-19. Sequencing was performed with immunoSEQ multiplex PCR; in TCRdb, only in-frame clones are kept and a portion is missing. The data show over 250,000 clones, approximately 85% seen once. The source material was peripheral blood. The receptors were gathered from a man in his fifties or sixties with active or convalescent COVID-19.

The sample holds one count of this clone. This chain connects TRBV2 to TRBJ2-6, with 10 bases aligning to TRBD1. CDR3 length: 18 residues. Germline V lookup: CDR1 SNHLY, CDR2 FYNNEI. The V and J ends lost 8 bases and 0 bases, in that order; junction bases with no gene match: 10. The CDR3 nucleotides are TGTGCCAGCTGCCGGGACAGGGGCTCCCTCTCTGGGGCCAACGTCCTGACTTTC. Translation gives CASCRDRGSLSGANVLTF.

This chain links TRBV4-1 with TRBJ2-1, with 11 bases identical to TRBD2. Losses at the gene ends were 6 bases for V and 6 bases for J; bases not matched to a gene: 13. The V gene's germline CDR1 is MGHRA and CDR2 YSYEKL. The length of the CDR3 is 17 residues. As DNA, the CDR3 is TGCGCCAGCAGACCCCTCATGACTAGCGGGACCCTCAATGAGCAGTTCTTC. As protein: CASRPLMTSGTLNEQFF.

The chain has TRBV14 and TRBJ2-7, with 9 bases that match TRBD1. V lost 6 bases, J lost 1 base, and 10 bases stayed unmatched. Germline CDR1 SGHDN, CDR2 FVKESK. This CDR3 contains 16 residues. The CDR3 coding sequence is TGTGCCAGCAGTTTCAGCTCCGGGACAGGGTCCTACGAGCAGTACTTC. Its protein is CASSFSSGTGSYEQYF.

J is TRBJ1-3 and V is TRBV3-1 (or the pseudogene TRBV3-2); D not resolved. From germline, CDR1 is LGHDT and CDR2 YNNKEL (reference sequence). This CDR3 comprises 13 residues. The V gene lost 0 bases and the J gene lost 3 bases, with 3 bases spanning the gap. Here the CDR3 reads CASSQDSGNTIYF. The CDR3, as DNA: TGTGCCAGCAGCCAAGATAGTGGAAACACCATATATTTT.

This chain connects TRBV5-6 to TRBJ2-7, with unresolved D. Trimming removed 0 bases at V and 4 bases at J, with 11 bases between. Germline assignment: CDR1 SGHDT and CDR2 YYEEEE. The CDR3 contains 14 residues. The CDR3 nucleotides read TGTGCCAGCAGCTTGGGTTTTGAAGCTTACGAGCAGTACTTC. Amino acids: CASSLGFEAYEQYF.

Here the CDR3 reads CASSPTLVNEQFF. The CDR3 region has the DNA TGTGCCAGCAGCCCTACACTAGTGAATGAGCAGTTCTTC. The J gene is TRBJ2-1, the V gene TRBV7-2; tentatively, D is TRBD2 (5 bases). Germline values: CDR1 SGHTA, CDR2 FQGNSA. The CDR3 is made up of 13 amino acids. Trimming stripped 5 bases from V and 7 bases from J, with 12 bases between.

The chain uses TRBV6-4 and TRBJ2-2; 7 nucleotides align to TRBD2. In germline, CDR1 is MRHNA, CDR2 SNTAGT. The V and J ends lost 2 bases and 3 bases, in that order; junction bases with no gene match: 6. The CDR3 totals 16 residues. CDR3 sequence: CASSDGLVSDTGELFF. DNA of the CDR3: TGTGCCAGCAGTGACGGACTAGTCTCGGACACCGGGGAGCTGTTTTTT.

This clone showed up just a few times. The chain uses TRBV3-1 (or the pseudogene TRBV3-2) and TRBJ2-2; a weak D match, TRBD1 (5 bases). CDR3 size: 15 residues. Between the trimmed V and J ends, which lost 4 bases and 6 bases, there was a span of 15 bases. The germline CDR1 and CDR2 sequences are LGHDT and YNNKEL (reference sequence). The CDR3: CASSLGRVRSGELFF. In DNA form, the CDR3 reads TGTGCCAGCAGCCTCGGCAGGGTCCGATCCGGGGAGCTGTTTTTT.

The J gene is TRBJ2-2, the V gene TRBV7-3, with D possibly matching TRBD2 (5 bases). Germline V gene lookup returns CDR1 SGHTA and CDR2 FQGTGA. V dropped 2 bases and J dropped 4 bases, with 14 bases sitting between them. This CDR3 has 16 amino acids. CDR3 nucleotides: TGTGCCAGCAGCTTAGGACTCGCCCATGGCACCGGGGAGCTGTTTTTT. This translates into CASSLGLAHGTGELFF.

The V and J genes are TRBV2 and TRBJ2-2; D gene unclear. CDR3 length equals 13 residues. Germline CDR1 and CDR2: SNHLY and FYNNEI. Trimming pared 7 bases from V and 1 base from J, leaving 7 bases between. The CDR3 DNA is TGTGCCAGCAACAAAGAGAACACCGGGGAGCTGTTTTTT. Encoded protein: CASNKENTGELFF.

The rearrangement uses TRBV7-3 and TRBJ2-1; TRBD2 agrees at 7 bases. Germline V gene data show CDR1 as SGHTA and CDR2 as FQGTGA. J was trimmed by 6 bases and V by 5 bases; bases with no gene match: 7. This CDR3 has 14 amino acids. The CDR3 loop reads CASSLGGSLNEQFF. Written as DNA, the CDR3 is TGTGCCAGCAGCCTCGGGGGGAGCCTCAATGAGCAGTTCTTC.

The chain employs TRBV18 and TRBJ1-6; TRBD1 aligns across 10 bases. The CDR3 extends over 15 amino acids. Germline trimming cut 2 bases from V and 9 bases from J; bases unmatched to any gene: 4. Germline V gene sequence: CDR1 KGHSH, CDR2 LQKENI. In DNA form, the CDR3 reads TGTGCCAGCTCACCATCCGGGACAGGGGCTTCACCCCTCCACTTT. This codes for CASSPSGTGASPLHF.

This rearrangement joins TRBV6-2 or TRBV6-3 to TRBJ1-1, with D possibly matching TRBD1 (6 bases). The CDR3 is made up of 12 amino acids. Germline CDR1 MNHEY, CDR2 SVGEGT. V lost 4 bases and J lost 8, with 11 bases in between. This chain's CDR3 is CASSFIGTEAFF. The CDR3 nucleotides read TGTGCCAGCAGTTTCATTGGGACAGAAGCTTTCTTT.

V is TRBV19 and J is TRBJ2-1; 11 nucleotides match TRBD1. CDR1 is LNHDA and CDR2 is SQIVND in the germline V gene (reference sequence). The CDR3 consists of 14 residues. The junction had 4 bases not matched to a gene; V was cut back by 8 bases and J by 4 bases. CDR3 loop: CASADRGLYNEQFF. The CDR3 region has the DNA TGTGCCAGTGCGGACAGGGGGCTTTACAATGAGCAGTTCTTC.

This chain uses TRBV6-5 with TRBJ2-6, with 8 positions matching TRBD2. The germline CDR1 and CDR2 sequences are MNHEY and SVGAGI. The CDR3 loop spans 15 amino acids. V gave up 11 bases and J gave up 3 bases; unmatched junction bases: 9. The CDR3 bases are TGTGCCGTGAAGCGGGAGAAGGTTGGGGCCAACGTCCTGACTTTC. This gives the protein CAVKREKVGANVLTF.

The rearrangement uses TRBV5-8 and TRBJ1-1; 7 bases match TRBD1. CDR1 and CDR2 from the germline V gene are SGHTS and YDEGEE. Germline trimming cut 5 bases from V and 12 bases from J; bases unmatched to any gene: 7. The CDR3 runs 11 residues. The CDR3, as DNA: TGTGCCAGCAGGGAGACAGGGATGACTTTCTTT. This sequence encodes CASRETGMTFF.

This clone has just one count. V gene TRBV4-3 combines with J gene TRBJ1-2; D is undetermined. V was clipped by 1 base and J by 7 bases, with 13 bases between them. Looked up from germline, CDR1 is LGHNA and CDR2 is YSLEER. This CDR3 is built from 14 residues. As DNA, the CDR3 is TGCGCCAGCAGCCAAGGGAGGAGAGCGGGTGGCTACACCTTC. Translation: CASSQGRRAGGYTF.

This chain uses TRBV2 with TRBJ2-7; 8 positions match TRBD1. Germline V gene data show CDR1 as SNHLY and CDR2 as FYNNEI. The CDR3 spans 13 residues. Unmatched junction bases numbered 10, after V lost 8 bases and J lost 7 bases. CDR3 in DNA: TGTGCCAGCTCACAGGACAGGGTACGGGAGCAGTACTTC. Amino acids: CASSQDRVREQYF.

V gene TRBV19 combines with J gene TRBJ2-2; 7 bases are a match to TRBD1. The germline V gene encodes CDR1 LNHDA and CDR2 SQIVND (reference sequence). V lost 4 bases and J lost 4; bases outside the gene matches: 6. The CDR3 contains 15 residues. CDR3 coding DNA: TGTGCCAGTAGTAAGACACAGGGGTTCACCGGGGAGCTGTTTTTT. As protein: CASSKTQGFTGELFF.

The chain has TRBV5-1 and TRBJ1-5, with 11 positions matching TRBD1. Germline V gene lookup returns CDR1 SGHRS and CDR2 YFSETQ. V trimming: 4 bases; J trimming: 6 bases; junction bases outside the gene matches: 6. This CDR3 is built from 15 residues. CDR3 amino acids: CASSAGQGAGQPQHF. The DNA of the CDR3 is TGCGCCAGCAGCGCCGGACAGGGGGCTGGTCAGCCCCAGCATTTT.

This clone was detected once. J is TRBJ1-1 and V is TRBV7-9, with 8 nucleotides matching TRBD1. After removal of 3 bases from V and 4 bases from J, the junction contained 4 bases not matched to a gene. CDR3 length: 14 amino acids. Germline CDR1 is SEHNR and CDR2 is FQNEAQ (reference sequence). Written as DNA, the CDR3 is TGTGCCAGCAGCTTCGGCAGGGGGCCCACTGAAGCTTTCTTT. Its protein product is CASSFGRGPTEAFF. Full variable domain (missing parts from reference TRBV7-9 and TRBJ1-1): DTGVSQNPRHKITKRGQNVTFRCDPISEHNRLYWYRQTLGQGPEFLTYFQNEAQLEKSRLLSDRFSAERPKGSFSTLEIQRTEQGDSAMYLCASSFGRGPTEAFFGQGTRLTVV.

The chain employs TRBV15 and TRBJ2-3; the match to TRBD1 covers 7 bases. The junction had 7 bases not matched to a gene; V was cut back by 5 bases and J by 5 bases. The germline CDR1 and CDR2 sequences are LNHNV and YYDKDF (reference sequence). This CDR3 spans 14 amino acids. CDR3 in DNA: TGTGCCACCAGCGTTCGGACAGGAGGAGATACGCAGTATTTT. It specifies CATSVRTGGDTQYF.

The chain is built from TRBV12-5 and TRBJ2-7; 8 nucleotides align to TRBD2. V lost 5 bases and J lost 4; bases outside the gene matches: 4. Germline CDR1 and CDR2: LGHNT and FRNRAP. The CDR3 has 13 amino acids. CDR3 nucleotide sequence: TGTGCTAGTGGTCCTACTAGCGGTTACGAGCAGTACTTC. Encoded protein: CASGPTSGYEQYF.

The rearrangement joins TRBV15 to TRBJ1-5; 11 bases are shared with TRBD1. Germline V CDR1 and CDR2: LNHNV, YYDKDF (reference sequence). This CDR3 contains 15 residues. V dropped 3 bases and J dropped 4; count of bases not matched to a gene: 2. The CDR3 region has the DNA TGTGCCACCAGCAGGGACAGGGGGCCGAATCAGCCCCAGCATTTT. This sequence encodes CATSRDRGPNQPQHF.

This clone was observed once. This chain joins TRBV15 and TRBJ1-2, with 8 bases lining up with TRBD1. Trimming cost V 5 bases and J 4 bases; bases outside gene matches: 12. The CDR3 spans 16 residues. Germline-derived CDR1 and CDR2 are LNHNV and YYDKDF (reference sequence). The CDR3 spells CATSLMDRVRVYGYTF. CDR3 in DNA: TGTGCCACCAGCCTCATGGACAGGGTGAGGGTCTATGGCTACACCTTC.

The chain combines TRBV18 with TRBJ1-6; 7 bases are a match to TRBD1. CDR1 and CDR2 from the germline V gene are KGHSH and LQKENI. The CDR3 spans 17 residues. J lost 4 bases, V lost 1 base, and 7 bases had no gene match. The CDR3 loop is CASSPLPGTAYNSPLHF. The CDR3, as DNA: TGTGCCAGCTCACCACTTCCCGGGACAGCTTATAATTCACCCCTCCACTTT.

The V call is TRBV5-4, the J call TRBJ2-3, with TRBD2 identical over 14 bases. Germline trimming cut 4 bases from V and 6 bases from J; bases unmatched to any gene: 10. CDR3 size: 17 residues. Germline CDR1 reads SGHNT; CDR2 reads YYREEE (reference sequence). The CDR3 reads CASSPPSGTSGSDTQYF. The DNA for the CDR3 is TGTGCCAGCAGCCCCCCAAGCGGGACTAGCGGGAGTGATACGCAGTATTTT.

The chain couples TRBV28 to TRBJ2-3; TRBD1 might be the D (6 bases). Germline V gene sequence: CDR1 MDHEN, CDR2 SYDVKM. The CDR3 extends over 14 amino acids. V was pared by 10 bases and J by 6 bases, with 20 bases between. CDR3 nucleotides: TGTGCCACCTCGCAGCGAGGGGGAACGGATACGCAGTATTTT. This codes for CATSQRGGTDTQYF.

The J gene is TRBJ2-1, the V gene TRBV28; possible D gene TRBD2, 5 bases. Looked up from germline, CDR1 is MDHEN and CDR2 is SYDVKM. The CDR3 has 15 amino acids. V shed 5 bases and J shed 5 bases, with 16 bases lying between them. The CDR3 region has the DNA TGTGCCAGCAGTCTGGCGGGTACTCGGAACAATGAGCAGTTCTTC. It yields the protein CASSLAGTRNNEQFF.

V is TRBV18 and J is TRBJ2-1; 12 bases agree with TRBD2. Unmatched junction bases numbered 4, after V lost 2 bases and J lost 5 bases. Germline loops: CDR1 KGHSH, CDR2 LQKENI. The length of the CDR3 is 16 residues. The CDR3 is CASSPSLAGGNNEQFF. The DNA of the CDR3 is TGTGCCAGCTCACCATCCCTAGCGGGAGGGAACAATGAGCAGTTCTTC.

The CDR3 loop reads CASSSFAGTGWEQYF. The CDR3 nucleotides are TGTGCCAGCAGCTCGTTTGCCGGGACAGGGTGGGAGCAGTACTTC. This chain links TRBV5-8 with TRBJ2-7; 9 positions agree with TRBD1. CDR3 length: 15 residues. Germline V gene sequence: CDR1 SGHTS, CDR2 YDEGEE. With V trimmed by 3 bases and J by 7 bases, 11 bases remained unmatched.

The V call is TRBV9, the J call TRBJ2-2; TRBD1 might be the D (5 bases). The CDR3 runs to 14 residues. Trimming cost V 2 bases and J 7 bases, with 12 bases left between them. Germline V gene data show CDR1 as SGDLS and CDR2 as YYNGEE. CDR3 nucleotides: TGTGCCAGCAGCGTCCTTAATCAGGGCGGGGAGCTGTTTTTT. This encodes CASSVLNQGGELFF.